The sequence of this TCR beta chain was determined in a study of response to subunit inactivated influenza vaccine listed by TCRdb under 2018. The study in broad terms: Deep quantitative T cell receptor repertoire profiling was used in the study to track responses to a trivalent subunit inactivated influenza vaccine. Study-wide conclusions, independent of this receptor: According to the authors, only a limited number of new T cells may be recruited by each seasonal influenza vaccination.

Trimmed from V: 0 bases; trimmed from J: 1 base; junction bases lacking a gene match: 4. Based on the germline V gene, the CDR1 and CDR2 sequences are SGHDT and YYEEEE. Measured from the cysteine to the phenylalanine, the CDR3 is 16 residues long. Just CDR3 DNA is preserved here, 48 bases in frame from base 1. Points on this clonotype: What antigen it recognizes has not been identified. The input lacks base qualities; no much larger clone sits a single base away.

Library preparation used RT-PCR. The reads were generated on an Illumina HiSeq 2500. In-frame beta chains were kept once TCRdb had trimmed the public reads at Q25 with fastp and called clones with MiXCR. Every entry covers one CDR3 protein and lists the most common genes and DNA from its rows. The sample contains hundreds of thousands of distinct CDR3 sequences, approximately 7.7% of them found a single time. Jointly, the top ten make up 13% of the sample. This sample comprised PBMCs from blood, obtained roughly 24 months after vaccination. The source is a man in his fifties or sixties who received an inactivated influenza vaccine. Donor details come from another sample of the same person, matched by shared clones. The sequence joins TRBV5-6 to TRBJ2-3; TRBD2 matches 8 bases in the middle. The DNA reads TGTGCCAGCAGCTTGGTAGCGGGGTACCGCACAGATACGCAGTATTTT. It specifies CASSLVAGYRTDTQYF.